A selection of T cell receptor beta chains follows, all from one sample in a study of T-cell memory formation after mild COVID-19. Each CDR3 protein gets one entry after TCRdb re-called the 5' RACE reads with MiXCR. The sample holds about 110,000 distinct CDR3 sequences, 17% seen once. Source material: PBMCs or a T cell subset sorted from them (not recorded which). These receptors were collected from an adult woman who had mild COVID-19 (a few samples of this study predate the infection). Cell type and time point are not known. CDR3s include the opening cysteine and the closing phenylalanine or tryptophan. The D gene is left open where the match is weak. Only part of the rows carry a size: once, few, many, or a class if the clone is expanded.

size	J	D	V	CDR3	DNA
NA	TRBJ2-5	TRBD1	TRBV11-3	CASSPHRGYQETQYF	TGTGCCAGCAGCCCCCACAGGGGGTATCAAGAGACCCAGTACTTC
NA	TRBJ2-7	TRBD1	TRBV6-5	CASNEEGTGSYEQYF	TGTGCCAGCAATGAAGAGGGGACAGGGTCCTACGAGCAGTACTTC
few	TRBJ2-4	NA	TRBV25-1	CASSVSRSSPAKNIQYF	TGTGCCAGCAGTGTTTCTAGGTCGTCTCCAGCCAAAAACATTCAGTACTTC
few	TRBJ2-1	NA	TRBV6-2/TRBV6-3	CASSTSLGVDSYNEQFF	NA
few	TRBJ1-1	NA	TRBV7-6	CASSLGAVTEAFF	TGTGCCAGCAGCTTGGGGGCAGTCACTGAAGCTTTCTTT
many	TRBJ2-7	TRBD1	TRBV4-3	CASSQVGDSSYEQYF	TGCGCCAGCAGCCAAGTTGGGGACAGCTCCTACGAGCAGTACTTC
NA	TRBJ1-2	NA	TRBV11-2	CASSRSGAAGYTF	TGTGCCAGCAGCCGAAGCGGGGCGGCTGGCTACACCTTC
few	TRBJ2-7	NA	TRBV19	CASSTLGLFGEQYF	TGTGCCAGTAGCACCCTGGGGCTTTTCGGGGAGCAGTACTTC
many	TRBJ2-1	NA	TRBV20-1	CSARIMGVGFGGQFF	TGCAGTGCCCGGATAATGGGGGTGGGCTTCGGGGGGCAGTTCTTC
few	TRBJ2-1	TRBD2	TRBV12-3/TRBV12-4	CASSPSGEYNEQFF	TGTGCCAGCAGTCCTAGCGGGGAATACAATGAGCAGTTCTTC
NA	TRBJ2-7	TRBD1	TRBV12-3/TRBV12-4	CASSLGGTGSSYEQYF	TGTGCCAGCAGTTTGGGCGGGACAGGGAGCTCCTACGAGCAGTACTTC
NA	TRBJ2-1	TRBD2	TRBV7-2	CASSPGLAGYTGEGEQFF	TGTGCCAGCAGCCCGGGACTAGCGGGTTATACTGGGGAGGGGGAGCAGTTCTTC
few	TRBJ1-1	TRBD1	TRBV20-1	CSARVRTGWGTEAFF	TGCAGTGCTAGGGTTAGGACAGGTTGGGGCACTGAAGCTTTCTTT
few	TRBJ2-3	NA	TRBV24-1	CATSGQTDTQYF	TGTGCCACCAGTGGACAAACAGATACGCAGTATTTT
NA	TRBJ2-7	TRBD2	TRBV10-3	CAISFLPTSGINEQYF	TGTGCCATCAGTTTTTTACCGACTAGCGGGATCAACGAGCAGTACTTC